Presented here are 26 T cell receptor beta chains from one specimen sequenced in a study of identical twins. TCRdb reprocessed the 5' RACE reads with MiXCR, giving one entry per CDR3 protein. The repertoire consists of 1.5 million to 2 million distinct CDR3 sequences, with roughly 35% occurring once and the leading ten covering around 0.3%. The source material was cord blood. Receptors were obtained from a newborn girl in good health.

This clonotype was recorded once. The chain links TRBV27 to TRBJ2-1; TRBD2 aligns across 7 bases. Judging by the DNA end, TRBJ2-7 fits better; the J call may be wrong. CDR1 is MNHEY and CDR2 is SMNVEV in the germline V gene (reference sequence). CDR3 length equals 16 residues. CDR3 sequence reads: CASSLRTRGPRNEQYF. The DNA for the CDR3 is TGTGCCAGCAGTTTAAGGACTAGGGGTCCGCGGAATGAGCAGTACTTC.

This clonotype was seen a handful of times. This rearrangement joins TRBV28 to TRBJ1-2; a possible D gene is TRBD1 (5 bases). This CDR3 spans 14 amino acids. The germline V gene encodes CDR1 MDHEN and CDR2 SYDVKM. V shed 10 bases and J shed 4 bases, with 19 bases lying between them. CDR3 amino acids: CATRGKGHFYGYTF. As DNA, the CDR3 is TGTGCCACCCGGGGTAAAGGACACTTCTATGGCTACACCTTC.

CDR3 loop: CASSLGEDGELFF. DNA of the CDR3: TGTGCCAGCAGTTTAGGGGAGGACGGGGAGCTGTTTTTT. The chain couples TRBV12-3 or TRBV12-4 to TRBJ2-2, with a tentative D call TRBD2 (6 bases). V was trimmed by 1 base and J by 7 bases, leaving 7 bases between them. The CDR3 is 13 residues long.

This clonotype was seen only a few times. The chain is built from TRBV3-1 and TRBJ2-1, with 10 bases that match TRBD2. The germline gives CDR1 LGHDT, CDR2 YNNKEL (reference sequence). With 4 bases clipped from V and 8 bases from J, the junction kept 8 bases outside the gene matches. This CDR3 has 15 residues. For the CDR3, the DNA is TGTGCCAGCAGCCTGGAGCTAGCGGGAGCGCATGAGCAGTTCTTC. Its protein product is CASSLELAGAHEQFF.

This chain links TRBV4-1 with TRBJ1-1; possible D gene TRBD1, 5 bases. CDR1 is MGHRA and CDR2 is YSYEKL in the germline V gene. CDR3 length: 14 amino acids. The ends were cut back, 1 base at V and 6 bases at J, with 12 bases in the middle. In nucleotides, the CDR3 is TGCGCCAGCAGCCAAGGAAGGGGCGAGGCTGAAGCTTTCTTT. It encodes CASSQGRGEAEAFF.

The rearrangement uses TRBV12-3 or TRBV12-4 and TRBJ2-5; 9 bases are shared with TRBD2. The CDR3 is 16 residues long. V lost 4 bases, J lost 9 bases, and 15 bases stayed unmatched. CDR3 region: CASSSSGGIIWEPQYF. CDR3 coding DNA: TGTGCCAGCAGTTCAAGCGGGGGGATTATTTGGGAGCCCCAGTACTTC.

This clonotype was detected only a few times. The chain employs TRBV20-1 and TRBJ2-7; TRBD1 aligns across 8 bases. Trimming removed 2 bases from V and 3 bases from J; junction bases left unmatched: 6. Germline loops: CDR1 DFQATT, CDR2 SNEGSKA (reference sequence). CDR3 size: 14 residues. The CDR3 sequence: CSARNPGQVYEQYF. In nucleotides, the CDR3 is TGCAGTGCTAGAAACCCGGGACAGGTCTACGAGCAGTACTTC.

The CDR3 bases are TGTGCCAGTAGCACCTCGACAGGGACCTACGAGCAGTACTTC. Its protein is CASSTSTGTYEQYF. This chain links TRBV19 with TRBJ2-7; 7 nucleotides align to TRBD1. CDR1 LNHDA and CDR2 SQIVND come from the germline V gene (reference sequence). The length of the CDR3 is 14 residues. After removal of 6 bases from V and 2 bases from J, the junction contained 7 bases not matched to a gene.

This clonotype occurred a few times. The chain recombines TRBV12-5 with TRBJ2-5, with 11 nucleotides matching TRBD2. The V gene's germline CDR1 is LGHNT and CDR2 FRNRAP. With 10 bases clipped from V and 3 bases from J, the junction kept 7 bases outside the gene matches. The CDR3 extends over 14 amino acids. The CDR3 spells CAKLSGGEEETQYF. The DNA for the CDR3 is TGTGCTAAGCTTAGCGGGGGGGAAGAAGAGACCCAGTACTTC.

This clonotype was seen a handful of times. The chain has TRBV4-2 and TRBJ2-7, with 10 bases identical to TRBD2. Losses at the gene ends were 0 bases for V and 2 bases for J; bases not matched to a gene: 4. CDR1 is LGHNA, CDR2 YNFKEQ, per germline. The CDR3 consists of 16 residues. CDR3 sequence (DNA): TGTGCCAGCAGCCAAGAAGGGAGCGGGGGGGCCTACGAGCAGTACTTC. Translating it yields CASSQEGSGGAYEQYF.

The CDR3: CASPRTSGNTGELFF. CDR3 DNA sequence: TGTGCCAGCCCACGGACTAGCGGAAACACCGGGGAGCTGTTTTTT. The genes are TRBV2 and TRBJ2-2, with 10 bases lining up with TRBD2. The V gene end was trimmed by 8 bases and the J gene end by 2 bases; junction bases not matched to a gene: 5. Germline V gene lookup returns CDR1 SNHLY and CDR2 FYNNEI. The length of the CDR3 is 15 residues.

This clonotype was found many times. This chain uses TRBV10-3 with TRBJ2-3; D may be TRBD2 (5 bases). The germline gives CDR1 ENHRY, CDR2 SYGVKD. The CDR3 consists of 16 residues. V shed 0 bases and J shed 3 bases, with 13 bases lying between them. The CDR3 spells CAISESGRRGTDTQYF. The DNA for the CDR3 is TGTGCCATCAGTGAGTCGGGGAGAAGAGGGACAGATACGCAGTATTTT.

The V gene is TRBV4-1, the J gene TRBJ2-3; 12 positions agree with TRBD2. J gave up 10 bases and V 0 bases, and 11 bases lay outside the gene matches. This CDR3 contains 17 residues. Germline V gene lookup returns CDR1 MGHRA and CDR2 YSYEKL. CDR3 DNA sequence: TGCGCCAGCAGCCAAGATTCTAGCGGGGGGGGCCGGGATGCGCAGTATTTT. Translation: CASSQDSSGGGRDAQYF.

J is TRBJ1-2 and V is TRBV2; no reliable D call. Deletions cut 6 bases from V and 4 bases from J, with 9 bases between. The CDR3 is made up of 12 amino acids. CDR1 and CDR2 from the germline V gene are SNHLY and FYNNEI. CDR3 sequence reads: CASRRVGYGYTF. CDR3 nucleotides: TGTGCCAGCAGGAGGGTAGGCTATGGCTACACCTTC.

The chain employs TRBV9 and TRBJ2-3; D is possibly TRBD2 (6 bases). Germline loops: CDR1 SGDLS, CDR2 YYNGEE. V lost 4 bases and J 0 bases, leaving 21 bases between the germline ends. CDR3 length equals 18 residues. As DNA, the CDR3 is TGTGCCAGCAGCCCAGGAGCGTATGTAGCGGCTAGCACAGATACGCAGTATTTT. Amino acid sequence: CASSPGAYVAASTDTQYF.

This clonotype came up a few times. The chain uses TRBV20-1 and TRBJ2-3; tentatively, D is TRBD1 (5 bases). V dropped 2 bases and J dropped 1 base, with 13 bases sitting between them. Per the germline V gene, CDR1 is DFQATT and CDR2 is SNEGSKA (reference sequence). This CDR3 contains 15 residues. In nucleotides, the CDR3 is TGCAGTGCTAGAAGACAGCCTAGAGGCACAGATACGCAGTATTTT. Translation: CSARRQPRGTDTQYF.

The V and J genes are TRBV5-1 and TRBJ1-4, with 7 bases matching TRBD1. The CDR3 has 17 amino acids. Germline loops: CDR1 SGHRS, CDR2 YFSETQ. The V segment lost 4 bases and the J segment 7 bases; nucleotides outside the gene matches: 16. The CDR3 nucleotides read TGCGCCAGCAGCCAACTGGCTTGGACAGGCAAAGGTGAAAAACTGTTTTTT. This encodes CASSQLAWTGKGEKLFF.

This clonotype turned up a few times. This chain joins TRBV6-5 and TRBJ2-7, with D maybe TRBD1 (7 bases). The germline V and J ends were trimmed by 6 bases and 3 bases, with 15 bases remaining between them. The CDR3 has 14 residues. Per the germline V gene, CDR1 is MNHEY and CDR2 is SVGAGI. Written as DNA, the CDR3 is TGTGCCAGCAGGGCCCGACAGGGACTCTACGAGCAGTACTTC. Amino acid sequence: CASRARQGLYEQYF.

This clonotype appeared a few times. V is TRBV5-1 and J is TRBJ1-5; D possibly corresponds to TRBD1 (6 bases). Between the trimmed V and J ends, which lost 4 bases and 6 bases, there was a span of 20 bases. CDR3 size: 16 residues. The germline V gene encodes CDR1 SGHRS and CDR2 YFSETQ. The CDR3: CASSVELTGPSQPQHF. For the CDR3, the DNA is TGCGCCAGCAGCGTCGAATTAACAGGGCCAAGTCAGCCCCAGCATTTT.

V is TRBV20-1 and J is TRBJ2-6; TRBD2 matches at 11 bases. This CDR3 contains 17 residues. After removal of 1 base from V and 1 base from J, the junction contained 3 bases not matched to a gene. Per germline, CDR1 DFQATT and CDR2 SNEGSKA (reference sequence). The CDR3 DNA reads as TGCAGTGCTAGAGGACTAGCGGGGTTTTCTGGGGCCAACGTCCTGACTTTC. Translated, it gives CSARGLAGFSGANVLTF.

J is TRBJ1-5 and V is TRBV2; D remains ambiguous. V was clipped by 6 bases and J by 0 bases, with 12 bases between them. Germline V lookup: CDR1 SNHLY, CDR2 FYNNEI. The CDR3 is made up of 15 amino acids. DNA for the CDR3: TGTGCCAGCAGCAATTACAGAGATAGCAATCAGCCCCAGCATTTT. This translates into CASSNYRDSNQPQHF. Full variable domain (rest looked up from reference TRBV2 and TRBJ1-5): EPEVTQTPSHQVTQMGQEVILRCVPISNHLYFYWYRQILGQKVEFLVSFYNNEISEKSEIFDDQFSVERPDGSNFTLKIRSTKLEDSAMYFCASSNYRDSNQPQHFGDGTRLSIL.

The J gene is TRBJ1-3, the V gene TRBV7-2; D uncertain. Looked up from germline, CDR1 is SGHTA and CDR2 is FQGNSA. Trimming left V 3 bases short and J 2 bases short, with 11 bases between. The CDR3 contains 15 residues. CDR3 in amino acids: CASSFEGITGNTIYF. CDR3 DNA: TGTGCCAGCAGCTTTGAGGGCATCACTGGAAACACCATATATTTT.

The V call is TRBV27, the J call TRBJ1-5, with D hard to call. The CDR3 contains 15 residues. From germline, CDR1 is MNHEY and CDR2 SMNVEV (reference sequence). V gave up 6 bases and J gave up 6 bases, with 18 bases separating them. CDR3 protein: CASRLDLGIGQPQHF. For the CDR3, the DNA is TGTGCCAGCAGATTAGATTTGGGTATCGGTCAGCCCCAGCATTTT.

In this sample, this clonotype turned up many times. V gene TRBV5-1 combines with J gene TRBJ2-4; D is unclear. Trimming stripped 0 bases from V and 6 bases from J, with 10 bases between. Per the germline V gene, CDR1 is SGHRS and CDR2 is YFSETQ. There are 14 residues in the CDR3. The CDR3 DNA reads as TGCGCCAGCAGCTTGGGCGACAATGGAAACATTCAGTACTTC. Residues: CASSLGDNGNIQYF. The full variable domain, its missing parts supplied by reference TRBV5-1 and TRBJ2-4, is KAGVTQTPRYLIKTRGQQVTLSCSPISGHRSVSWYQQTPGQGLQFLFEYFSETQRNKGNFPGRFSGRQFSNSRSEMNVSTLELGDSALYLCASSLGDNGNIQYFGAGTRLSVL.

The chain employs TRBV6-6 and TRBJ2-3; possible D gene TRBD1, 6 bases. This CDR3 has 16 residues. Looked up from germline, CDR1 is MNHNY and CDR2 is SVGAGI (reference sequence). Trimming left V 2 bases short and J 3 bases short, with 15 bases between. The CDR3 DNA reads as TGTGCCAGCAGTTACCCGTGGTCGAGGGGGACAGATACGCAGTATTTT. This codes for CASSYPWSRGTDTQYF.

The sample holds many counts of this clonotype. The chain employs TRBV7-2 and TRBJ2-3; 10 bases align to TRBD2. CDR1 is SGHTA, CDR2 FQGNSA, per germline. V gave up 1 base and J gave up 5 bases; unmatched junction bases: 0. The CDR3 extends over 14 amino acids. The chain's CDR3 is CASSLVAGGDTQYF. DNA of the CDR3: TGTGCCAGCAGCTTAGTAGCGGGGGGAGATACGCAGTATTTT.